Below are 19 T cell receptor beta chains sequenced from a single sample in a study of tumor and adjacent non-tumor tissue in lung cancer. RNA was extracted from bulk tissue without any cell sorting. TCRbeta libraries were built with three rounds of nested PCR, modified from ARM-PCR. TCRdb reanalysed the multiplex PCR reads using MiXCR and keeps one entry per CDR3 protein. The sample records more than 95,000 distinct CDR3 sequences, 66% being singletons. Input material: lung tumor tissue. These receptors came from a man in his thirties or forties with non-small cell lung cancer.

Note on this clonotype: At one end, the junction sequence differs from germline, possibly due to a read error. V and J are TRBV29-1 and TRBJ1-1; D is undetermined. The CDR3 is 14 amino acids. Germline V CDR1 and CDR2: SQVTM, ANQGSEA. The CDR3 DNA reads as TGCAGCGTCGAATTTGCGAACCTGAATACTGAAGCTTTCTTT. Translated: CSVEFANLNTEAFF.

On this clonotype: A much larger clonotype is one base distant, so this may be a read error. V is TRBV6-1 and J is TRBJ2-2; 9 nucleotides line up with TRBD1. This CDR3 is built from 16 residues. The germline V gene encodes CDR1 MNHNS and CDR2 SASEGT. The junction had 11 bases not matched to a gene; V was cut back by 10 bases and J by 2 bases. The DNA for the CDR3 is TGTGCCAACAGCCCCTGGACAGGGGAAAACACCGGGGAGCTGTTTTTT. It encodes CANSPWTGENTGELFF.

Note on this clonotype: A much larger clone is a single base away; this may be a read error. Given the absence of the conserved phenylalanine or tryptophan at the CDR3 end, a read error is likely. The rearrangement uses TRBV20-1 and TRBJ2-2, with 10 bases identical to TRBD1. Germline assignment: CDR1 DFQATT and CDR2 SNEGSKA (reference sequence). The length of the CDR3 is 15 residues. The ends lost 1 base at V and 7 bases at J; junction bases unmatched: 6. The CDR3 region has the DNA TGCAGTGCTAGAGCGGGACAGGGGCTCGTCGGGGAGCTGTTTTTA. Protein: CSARAGQGLVGELFL.

A word on this clonotype: An end of the junction differs from the germline gene, which may be a read error. The chain recombines TRBV4-2 with TRBJ1-3; D call uncertain. Germline values: CDR1 LGHNA, CDR2 YNFKEQ. The length of the CDR3 is 15 residues. CDR3 nucleotide sequence: TGTGCCAGCAACCAAGATCTTTGGCGCGGAAACACCATATGTTTT. This gives the protein CASNQDLWRGNTICF.

With respect to this clonotype: This may be a read error: a much more frequent sequence differs by one nucleotide. The rearrangement links TRBV4-1 to TRBJ2-6; D might be TRBD1 (6 bases). From germline, CDR1 is MGHRA and CDR2 YSYEKL. There are 17 residues in the CDR3. DNA of the CDR3: TGCGCCAGCAGCCAAGAACCACAGGGATCTGGGGCCGACGTCCTGACTTTC. This encodes CASSQEPQGSGADVLTF.

The chain is built from TRBV20-1 and TRBJ2-7; D may correspond to TRBD1 or TRBD2 (5 bases each). There are 15 residues in the CDR3. CDR1 and CDR2 (germline): DFQATT, SNEGSKA (reference sequence). With 1 base removed from V and 4 bases from J, the gap between germline ends came to 17 bases. The CDR3 is CSARVGQEEIYEQYF. DNA of the CDR3: TGCAGTGCTAGAGTGGGGCAGGAGGAGATATACGAGCAGTACTTC.

Notes on this clonotype: One end of the junction does not line up with germline, which may come from a read error. J is TRBJ2-1 and V is TRBV20-1, with D unclear. Germline CDR1 DFQATT, CDR2 SNEGSKA (reference sequence). CDR3 size: 14 residues. CDR3 DNA: TGCAGCGCTAGGCGTCTAGGAGCCTACAATGAGCAGTTCTTC. Translating gives CSARRLGAYNEQFF.

Turning to this clonotype: Germline and junction disagree at one end, which may indicate a read error. The chain has TRBV6-5 and TRBJ2-1; 7 nucleotides match TRBD1. The length of the CDR3 is 16 residues. In germline, CDR1 is MNHEY, CDR2 SVGAGI. CDR3 region: CAGRSDRRSSYNEQFF. The CDR3 DNA reads TGTGCCGGCAGGTCGGACAGGAGGAGTTCCTACAATGAGCAGTTCTTC.

In regard to this clonotype: A read error may be the cause here, since a much bigger clone is one base away. The chain links TRBV20-1 to TRBJ2-1; D is undetermined. Germline-derived CDR1 and CDR2 are DFQATT and SNEGSKA (reference sequence). The CDR3 has 10 residues. The CDR3 sequence: CGATFNEQFF. The DNA of the CDR3 is TGCGGTGCTACCTTCAATGAGCAGTTCTTC.

For this clonotype: A clone one base away is much larger, so this may be a read error. This sequence joins TRBV6-2 or TRBV6-3 and TRBJ2-5, with D perhaps matching TRBD2 (5 bases). Trimming stripped 8 bases from V and 2 bases from J, with 15 bases between. The CDR3 has 14 residues. Germline CDR1 and CDR2: MNHEY and SVGEGT. DNA of the CDR3: TGTGCCAGCGGTCCGAGCGGACCACAAGAGACCCAGTACTTC. Translation gives CASGPSGPQETQYF.

In this sample, this clonotype turned up a few times. This rearrangement joins TRBV29-1 to TRBJ1-1, with D uncertain. Trimming left V 8 bases short and J 2 bases short, with 12 bases between. Germline V gene lookup returns CDR1 SQVTM and CDR2 ANQGSEA. This CDR3 contains 12 residues. The CDR3 DNA reads TGCAGCTCCCTGGTGGGTAACACTGAAGCTTTCTTT. It codes for CSSLVGNTEAFF.

In the case of this clonotype: Since the CDR3 does not end with the conserved phenylalanine or tryptophan, this likely comes from a read error. The chain joins TRBV11-2 to TRBJ1-3; D is possibly TRBD1 (6 bases). This CDR3 has 13 amino acids. The germline gives CDR1 SGHAT, CDR2 FQNNGV. The CDR3, as DNA: TGTGCCAGTAGCTTAGAGACAGGAGGCACCATATATTAT. It encodes CASSLETGGTIYY.

For this clonotype: A much larger clone lies one base from this, so it may be a read error. The rearrangement uses TRBV20-1 and TRBJ2-5; TRBD2 is a possible D gene (5 bases). The CDR3 contains 13 residues. The germline V gene encodes CDR1 DFQATT and CDR2 SNEGSKA (reference sequence). The CDR3 reads CSTRLADQETQYF. Here the CDR3 DNA reads TGCAGTACTAGACTGGCAGACCAAGAGACCCAGTACTTC.

A word on this clonotype: One end of the junction does not line up with germline, which may come from a read error. This sequence joins TRBV11-3 and TRBJ2-5; no reliable D call. The CDR3 is 20 residues long. Per the germline V gene, CDR1 is SGHNT and CDR2 is YENEEA. CDR3 region: CVSSFFPRLSRAAREETQYF. The CDR3 DNA follows: TGTGTCAGCAGCTTTTTCCCCAGGCTCAGTCGGGCAGCAAGAGAAGAGACCCAGTACTTC.

Remarks on this clonotype: The CDR3 carries no conserved terminal phenylalanine or tryptophan, so it likely arises from a read error. The chain links TRBV5-6 to TRBJ2-7, with TRBD2 matching over 8 bases. The V and J ends lost 0 bases and 4 bases, in that order; junction bases with no gene match: 6. Germline V gene sequence: CDR1 SGHDT, CDR2 YYEEEE. This CDR3 is 15 amino acids long. CDR3 coding DNA: TGTGCCAGCAGCTTGGTCGGGACTAGTTCATACGAGCAGTACTCC. This encodes CASSLVGTSSYEQYS.

This clonotype was observed many times. The rearrangement links TRBV12-3 or TRBV12-4 to TRBJ2-3; D ambiguous. The CDR3 covers 15 residues. Trimming stripped 2 bases from V and 1 base from J, with 10 bases between. CDR3 residues: CASSLLNLGTDTQYF. As DNA, the CDR3 is TGTGCCAGCAGTTTACTGAACCTGGGCACAGATACGCAGTATTTT.

The table lists this clonotype with many counts. This chain links TRBV11-2 with TRBJ2-3; D may match TRBD1 or TRBD2 (5 bases each). Trimming took off 0 bases at V and 5 bases at J, with 9 bases between the two ends. The germline V gene encodes CDR1 SGHAT and CDR2 FQNNGV. CDR3 size: 14 residues. The CDR3 protein is CASSLDPGLDTQYF. CDR3 coding DNA: TGTGCCAGCAGCTTAGATCCGGGGCTAGATACGCAGTATTTT.

This clonotype was detected many times. The chain couples TRBV5-4 to TRBJ2-7, with 12 bases identical to TRBD2. Trimming at V came to 5 bases and at J to 5 bases, leaving 11 bases not matched to a gene. The CDR3 has 16 amino acids. Germline assignment: CDR1 SGHNT and CDR2 YYREEE (reference sequence). The CDR3 spells CASSPGTSGRLDEQYF. Here the CDR3 DNA reads TGTGCCAGCAGTCCCGGGACTAGCGGGCGTCTGGACGAGCAGTACTTC.

This clonotype was observed once. The junction departs from germline at one end; a sequencing error may be responsible. The chain couples TRBV5-4 to TRBJ2-5; D not resolved. This CDR3 spans 13 amino acids. Germline V gene lookup returns CDR1 SGHNT and CDR2 YYREEE (reference sequence). The CDR3 region has the DNA TGTGCCAGCAGCTTGGCAGGTGCAATGACCCAGTGCTTC. Encoded protein: CASSLAGAMTQCF.